This record looks at one T cell receptor beta chain sequence and its context. Its antigen remains unknown. The data derive from a study of cytomegalovirus exposure and HLA in healthy donors. Notes on the study in general: V- and J-gene trimming in TCR beta was tied to a missense DCLRE1C variant by an analysis performed later. Researchers reported in a later analysis that common viral pathogens appeared linked to several top clusters.

The PCR ran on 60 Vbeta and 13 Jbeta primers. Measured with immunoSEQ multiplex PCR; TCRdb has only the in-frame clones, and not every one. The sample has 80,000 to 130,000 clones, roughly 84% seen once. Sequences were obtained from PBMCs. This TCR came from a woman aged 18-30 years in good health and CMV-seronegative.

The CDR3: CASSAGPEETQYF. CDR3 sequence (DNA): TGCGCCAGCAGCGCGGGACCTGAAGAGACCCAGTACTTC. The rearrangement links TRBV5-1 to TRBJ2-5; TRBD2 is a possible D gene (6 bases). This CDR3 is built from 13 residues. With 4 bases removed from V and 3 bases from J, the gap between germline ends came to 10 bases. Germline V gene sequence: CDR1 SGHRS, CDR2 YFSETQ.